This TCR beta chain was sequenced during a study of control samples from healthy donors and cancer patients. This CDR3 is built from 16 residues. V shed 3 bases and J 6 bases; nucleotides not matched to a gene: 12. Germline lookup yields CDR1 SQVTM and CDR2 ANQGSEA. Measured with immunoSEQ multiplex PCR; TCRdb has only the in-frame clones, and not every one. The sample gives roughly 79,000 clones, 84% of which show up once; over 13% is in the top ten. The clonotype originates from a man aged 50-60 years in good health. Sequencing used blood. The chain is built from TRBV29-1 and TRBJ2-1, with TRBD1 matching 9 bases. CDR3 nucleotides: TGCAGCGTTGAGCCATCGTGGGGGACAGGGACCAATGAGCAGTTCTTC. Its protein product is CSVEPSWGTGTNEQFF.